A selection of T cell receptor beta chains follows, all from one sample in a study of beta chain features in type 1 diabetes. Here immunoSEQ multiplex PCR was the method, and the copy in TCRdb shows in-frame clones only, minus some. The data show about 710,000 clones, about an eighth seen once. Material for sequencing was naive CD4+ T cells from blood. The receptors shown here come from a man aged 18 to 30 with type 1 diabetes. CDR3s include the opening cysteine and the closing phenylalanine or tryptophan. Each record gives: J gene, clone size, D gene, V gene, CDR3 protein, CDR3 DNA. The D gene is left open where the match is weak. Not all rows give a size; the values are once, few, many and, for expanded clones, a class.

j_call: TRBJ2-6
clone_size: NA
d_call: NA
v_call: TRBV6-1
cdr3_aa: CASSEARTAHTGGANVLTF
cdr3_nt: TGTGCCAGCAGTGAAGCCCGGACAGCACATACGGGAGGGGCCAACGTCCTGACTTTC

j_call: TRBJ2-3
clone_size: NA
d_call: NA
v_call: TRBV5-8
cdr3_aa: CASSMTTDTQYF
cdr3_nt: TGTGCCAGCAGTATGACCACAGATACGCAGTATTTT

j_call: TRBJ2-7
clone_size: few
d_call: TRBD2
v_call: TRBV2
cdr3_aa: CASRGRAGEQYF
cdr3_nt: TGTGCCAGCAGAGGGAGGGCAGGGGAGCAGTACTTC

j_call: TRBJ1-1
clone_size: NA
d_call: NA
v_call: TRBV27
cdr3_aa: CASSPPRDLLFF
cdr3_nt: TGTGCCAGCAGTCCCCCACGGGATCTACTATTCTTT

j_call: TRBJ2-3
clone_size: NA
d_call: NA
v_call: TRBV9
cdr3_aa: CASSVAATPVGDTQYF
cdr3_nt: TGTGCCAGCAGCGTCGCGGCGACTCCCGTCGGAGATACGCAGTATTTT

j_call: TRBJ2-5
clone_size: few
d_call: NA
v_call: TRBV9
cdr3_aa: CASSVEGRGSETQYF
cdr3_nt: TGTGCCAGCAGCGTAGAGGGCAGGGGCTCGGAGACCCAGTACTTC

j_call: TRBJ2-7
clone_size: few
d_call: TRBD2
v_call: TRBV5-1
cdr3_aa: CASSWRTARAGETNEQYF
cdr3_nt: TGCGCCAGCAGCTGGCGAACGGCTAGAGCGGGAGAAACGAACGAGCAGTACTTC

j_call: TRBJ2-5
clone_size: few
d_call: NA
v_call: TRBV25-1
cdr3_aa: CASSEPVGLETQYF
cdr3_nt: TGTGCCAGCAGTGAACCCGTGGGGTTAGAGACCCAGTACTTC

j_call: TRBJ2-5
clone_size: NA
d_call: TRBD2
v_call: TRBV5-6
cdr3_aa: CASSPPSGSFQETQYF
cdr3_nt: TGTGCCAGCAGCCCCCCTAGCGGGAGCTTCCAAGAGACCCAGTACTTC

j_call: TRBJ1-1
clone_size: NA
d_call: NA
v_call: TRBV7-9
cdr3_aa: CASSRDWGDEAFF
cdr3_nt: TGTGCCAGCAGTCGTGACTGGGGGGATGAAGCTTTCTTT

j_call: TRBJ2-7
clone_size: NA
d_call: NA
v_call: TRBV29-1
cdr3_aa: CSVALTGPPSEQYF
cdr3_nt: TGCAGCGTTGCCCTAACAGGTCCGCCCTCCGAGCAGTACTTC

j_call: TRBJ2-1
clone_size: few
d_call: NA
v_call: TRBV19
cdr3_aa: CASSKTPYNEQFF
cdr3_nt: TGTGCCAGTAGTAAAACACCGTACAATGAGCAGTTCTTC

j_call: TRBJ2-5
clone_size: few
d_call: NA
v_call: TRBV5-4
cdr3_aa: CASSIKETQYF
cdr3_nt: TGTGCCAGCAGCATAAAAGAGACCCAGTACTTC

j_call: TRBJ2-3
clone_size: NA
d_call: NA
v_call: TRBV5-1
cdr3_aa: CASSPGLPFTDTQYF
cdr3_nt: TGCGCCAGCAGCCCGGGACTTCCATTCACAGATACGCAGTATTTT

j_call: TRBJ2-5
clone_size: NA
d_call: TRBD1
v_call: TRBV7-9
cdr3_aa: CASSHHRGRGETQYF
cdr3_nt: TGTGCCAGCAGTCATCACAGGGGGCGTGGGGAGACCCAGTACTTC

j_call: TRBJ2-4
clone_size: NA
d_call: NA
v_call: TRBV11-2
cdr3_aa: CASSLGRTVLAKNIQYF
cdr3_nt: TGTGCCAGCAGCTTAGGACGGACAGTCCTAGCCAAAAACATTCAGTACTTC

j_call: TRBJ1-1
clone_size: NA
d_call: NA
v_call: TRBV9
cdr3_aa: CASSVDLGLNTEAFF
cdr3_nt: TGTGCCAGCAGCGTAGATCTGGGGCTGAACACTGAAGCTTTCTTT

j_call: TRBJ1-3
clone_size: few
d_call: TRBD1
v_call: TRBV7-2
cdr3_aa: CASRFTGVSGNTIYF
cdr3_nt: TGTGCCAGCAGGTTTACAGGGGTCTCTGGAAACACCATATATTTT

j_call: TRBJ1-4
clone_size: NA
d_call: NA
v_call: TRBV5-1
cdr3_aa: CASSTADSGDEKLFF
cdr3_nt: TGCGCCAGCAGCACGGCGGACAGCGGTGATGAAAAACTGTTTTTT

j_call: TRBJ2-1
clone_size: few
d_call: NA
v_call: TRBV7-2
cdr3_aa: CASSLDGTETYNEQFF
cdr3_nt: TGTGCCAGCAGCTTAGATGGGACGGAAACCTACAATGAGCAGTTCTTC

j_call: TRBJ2-5
clone_size: NA
d_call: NA
v_call: TRBV5-1
cdr3_aa: CASSLGRGETQYF
cdr3_nt: TGCGCCAGCAGCTTGGGCAGGGGAGAGACCCAGTACTTC

j_call: TRBJ2-3
clone_size: NA
d_call: NA
v_call: TRBV7-3
cdr3_aa: CASSLWTRSSTDTQYF
cdr3_nt: TGTGCCAGCAGCTTATGGACACGATCTAGCACAGATACGCAGTATTTT

j_call: TRBJ2-6
clone_size: NA
d_call: NA
v_call: TRBV21-1
cdr3_aa: CASSKDWPVQGINPSGANVLTF
cdr3_nt: TGTGCCAGCAGCAAAGATTGGCCTGTGCAGGGGATAAATCCCTCTGGGGCCAACGTCCTGACTTTC

j_call: TRBJ1-3
clone_size: NA
d_call: NA
v_call: TRBV7-2
cdr3_aa: CASSLSGGTSSGNTIYF
cdr3_nt: TGTGCCAGCAGCTTATCCGGAGGGACCAGCAGCGGAAACACCATATATTTT

j_call: TRBJ2-3
clone_size: NA
d_call: TRBD2
v_call: TRBV9
cdr3_aa: CASSSPGGVGDTQYF
cdr3_nt: TGTGCCAGCAGCTCCCCCGGGGGGGTAGGAGATACGCAGTATTTT

j_call: TRBJ2-5
clone_size: few
d_call: NA
v_call: TRBV7-9
cdr3_aa: CASSLSGHETQYF
cdr3_nt: TGTGCCAGCAGCTTGTCAGGGCACGAGACCCAGTACTTC

j_call: TRBJ2-1
clone_size: NA
d_call: NA
v_call: TRBV6-6
cdr3_aa: CASSSYRELSYNEQFF
cdr3_nt: TGTGCCAGCAGTTCCTACAGAGAACTCTCCTACAATGAGCAGTTCTTC

j_call: TRBJ1-2
clone_size: NA
d_call: NA
v_call: TRBV7-2
cdr3_aa: CASGSGGTGYYGYTF
cdr3_nt: TGTGCCAGCGGTAGCGGAGGCACGGGATACTATGGCTACACCTTC